This is a list of T cell receptor beta chains from one sample in a study of blood T cell repertoires in COVID-19. Clones were sequenced by immunoSEQ multiplex PCR, and TCRdb holds only the in-frame ones, with some missing. The table lists 90,000 to 150,000 clones, roughly four fifths of them singletons. The sample was peripheral blood. These receptors originate from a human donor in a cohort sampled during active COVID-19. The CDR3 runs from the conserved cysteine through the conserved F or W. D genes are given only for firm matches. The size entry is marked missing in some rows and otherwise reads once, few, many or a size class.

abundance	v_gene	j_gene	d_gene	CDR3nt	CDR3aa
.	TRBV10-3	TRBJ2-7	TRBD1	TGTGCCATCAGTGACCCCGGGACAGGGGCCTACGAGCAGTACTTC	CAISDPGTGAYEQYF
.	TRBV11-2	TRBJ2-3	.	TGTGCCAGCAGCTTAGATGGGGGCCTTACGGATACGCAGTATTTT	CASSLDGGLTDTQYF
.	TRBV7-9	TRBJ2-7	.	TGTGCCAGCAGCTTCCCCCGTGGGGGAGGCTACGAGCAGTACTTC	CASSFPRGGGYEQYF
.	TRBV6-5	TRBJ2-5	.	TGTGCCAGCAGTTACTCGGGCAGGGTCCCCGAGACCCAGTACTTC	CASSYSGRVPETQYF
.	TRBV3-1/TRBV3-2	TRBJ2-3	.	TGTGCCAGCAGCCAAGGCCTCGCGCAAGATACGCAGTATTTT	CASSQGLAQDTQYF
few	TRBV5-5	TRBJ1-4	.	TGTGCCAGCAGCTTGGTTCCTTCGAATGAAAAACTGTTTTTT	CASSLVPSNEKLFF
.	TRBV5-5	TRBJ1-2	TRBD1	TGTGCCAGCAGCCCGGGACAGGGGGAGTATGGCTACACCTTC	CASSPGQGEYGYTF
.	TRBV19	TRBJ1-1	.	TGTGCCAGTAGTATCTCAGCGGTGACTGAAGCTTTCTTT	CASSISAVTEAFF
.	TRBV5-6	TRBJ2-7	TRBD1	TGTGCCAGCAGCTCCTCCGGGACAGGAGCCTACGAGCAGTACTTC	CASSSSGTGAYEQYF
.	TRBV10-3	TRBJ2-6	TRBD1	TGTGCCATCAGTGAGTCAGGTAGGGACAGCCCGGGCTCTGGGGCCAACGTCCTGACTTTC	CAISESGRDSPGSGANVLTF
few	TRBV9	TRBJ2-3	TRBD2	TGTGCCAGCAGCGCCGGGACTAGCGGGGGGGGAATAGATACGCAGTATTTT	CASSAGTSGGGIDTQYF
.	TRBV11-3	TRBJ2-5	TRBD2	TGTGCCAGCAGCAAAAGGACTAGCGGGGGTGAGACCCAGTACTTC	CASSKRTSGGETQYF
few	TRBV6-2/TRBV6-3	TRBJ2-7	TRBD1	TGTGCCAGCAGTTCCACGACAGGGCTATACGAGCAGTACTTC	CASSSTTGLYEQYF
.	TRBV9	TRBJ2-7	TRBD1	TGTGCCAGCAGCGCCTGGGACAGCTCCTACGAGCAGTACTTC	CASSAWDSSYEQYF
.	TRBV7-2	TRBJ1-2	TRBD1	TGTGCCAGCAGCTTGCCTGGACAGGGGTATGGCTACACCTTC	CASSLPGQGYGYTF
.	TRBV11-2	TRBJ1-2	.	TGTGCCAGCAGCTTAGCTGGAGGGGATGGCTACACCTTC	CASSLAGGDGYTF
.	TRBV28	TRBJ1-2	TRBD1	TGTGCCAGCAGCTCCTTCTTGGGCAGGGGGGTTGGCTACACCTTC	CASSSFLGRGVGYTF
.	TRBV5-1	TRBJ2-3	TRBD2	TGCGCCAGCAGCTTGGTTCAGGGAGGGACAGATACGCAGTATTTT	CASSLVQGGTDTQYF
once	TRBV27	TRBJ2-3	TRBD1	TGTGCCAGCAGTCCATTTCCCGGGACAGCCCCGTATTTT	CASSPFPGTAPYF
.	TRBV11-2	TRBJ2-1	.	TGTGCCAGCAGCCATAGGGGTTTGACCTACAATGAGCAGTTCTTC	CASSHRGLTYNEQFF
once	TRBV3-1/TRBV3-2	TRBJ2-1	.	TGTGCCAGCAGCCTGGGGGGCAATGAGCAGTTCTTC	CASSLGGNEQFF
.	TRBV6-5	TRBJ1-2	TRBD1	TGTGCCAGCAGTTACGGGACAGGGGGATATGGCTACACCTTC	CASSYGTGGYGYTF
few	TRBV27	TRBJ2-7	.	TGTGCCAGCAGTTTAGTCGGGGTGTATACAACCTACGAGCAGTACTTC	CASSLVGVYTTYEQYF
medium-sized	TRBV5-4	TRBJ1-6	.	TGTGCCAGCAGCTCCCCGGACAAATATTCACCCCTCCACTTT	CASSSPDKYSPLHF
once	TRBV2	TRBJ2-5	TRBD1	TGTGCCAGCAGCTGGGGACAGCGCCAAGAGACCCAGTACTTC	CASSWGQRQETQYF
.	TRBV4-1	TRBJ1-2	.	TGCGCCAGCAGCCAAAATCAGGGAGGGTATGGCTACACCTTC	CASSQNQGGYGYTF
.	TRBV7-9	TRBJ2-5	TRBD2	TGTGCCAGCAGCTTAGTCGGCGGGGGGATTCAAGAGACCCAGTACTTC	CASSLVGGGIQETQYF
.	TRBV6-2/TRBV6-3	TRBJ2-3	TRBD2	TGTGCCAGCAGTCCCCGCACGGCGGGGGGGTACACAGATACGCAGTATTTT	CASSPRTAGGYTDTQYF
few	TRBV7-2	TRBJ2-7	TRBD1	TGTGCCAGCAGCTTAGGTCGGACAGGGCTCAACGAGCAGTACTTC	CASSLGRTGLNEQYF
few	TRBV10-3	TRBJ2-7	.	TGTGCCATCAGTACCGGTATCCCCGAGCAGTACTTC	CAISTGIPEQYF
.	TRBV28	TRBJ2-7	.	TGTGCCAGCAGCCCCGGACAGAACTACGAGCAGTACTTC	CASSPGQNYEQYF
.	TRBV12-3/TRBV12-4	TRBJ2-1	TRBD2	TGTGCCGTTGCTAGCGGGGGATACAATGAGCAGTTCTTC	CAVASGGYNEQFF
.	TRBV18	TRBJ1-3	.	TGTGCCAGCTCAACTTACAGGGTGGGACGAAACACCATATATTTT	CASSTYRVGRNTIYF
.	TRBV20-1	TRBJ2-7	.	TGCAGTGCTAGGGAGTACGAGCAGTACTTC	CSAREYEQYF
.	TRBV7-2	TRBJ2-1	TRBD2	TGTGCCAGCAGTTCCACGGGGGGGAGCTCCTACAATGAGCAGTTCTTC	CASSSTGGSSYNEQFF
.	TRBV28	TRBJ2-7	TRBD2	TGTGCCAGCAGTCTTCCTAGCGGGGGGTCTTACGAGCAGTACTTC	CASSLPSGGSYEQYF
.	TRBV24-1	TRBJ2-1	TRBD1	TGTGCCACCAGTGATGTCCGGGACAGGGCCCATGAGCAGTTCTTC	CATSDVRDRAHEQFF
.	TRBV18	TRBJ2-3	.	TGTGCCAGCTCACAGGAGAACACAGATACGCAGTATTTT	CASSQENTDTQYF
.	TRBV7-9	TRBJ2-5	TRBD1	TGTGCCAGCAGCCCAGTTACATGGTTCGGGCAGGGGGACAGGACCCAGTACTTC	CASSPVTWFGQGDRTQYF
.	TRBV3-1/TRBV3-2	TRBJ2-1	TRBD2	TGTGCCAGCAGCCAAGGTGCGGGGGTCAATGAGCAGTTCTTC	CASSQGAGVNEQFF
.	TRBV6-2/TRBV6-3	TRBJ1-2	TRBD1	TGTGCCAGCAGTTATACGACCGGGACAGGGAACCCTAACTATGGCTACACCTTC	CASSYTTGTGNPNYGYTF
.	TRBV3-1/TRBV3-2	TRBJ1-6	.	TGTGCCAGCAGCCAAGATCCAGCGGGGACCGGTAATTCACCCCTCCACTTT	CASSQDPAGTGNSPLHF
.	TRBV20-1	TRBJ1-2	.	TGCAGTGCTAGTTCGGACAGCAAACTACCTGGCTACACCTTC	CSASSDSKLPGYTF
few	TRBV6-5	TRBJ1-6	TRBD1	TGTGCCAGCAGTTACTCGATAGGACAGGGTTTTGAACCCCTCCACTTT	CASSYSIGQGFEPLHF
.	TRBV3-1/TRBV3-2	TRBJ2-6	.	TGTGCCAGCAGCCAAGATCGGGGGTACGTCCTGACTTTC	CASSQDRGYVLTF
.	TRBV18	TRBJ2-6	TRBD1	TGTGCCAGCTCACGACAGGGACAGGGGGCTAGTGGCGGGGCCAACGTCCTGACTTTC	CASSRQGQGASGGANVLTF